The next 20 T cell receptor beta chains were all read from a single sample in a study of a mutant IDH1 vaccine in newly diagnosed glioma. Documented time point: week 35, safety follow-up. The investigators gave 300 ug of mutant IDH1 20-mer peptide in each vaccine dose, together with topical imiquimod. The antigens these receptors bind are not known. Data came from immunoSEQ multiplex PCR; TCRdb stores just in-frame clones and leaves some out. The sample holds tens of thousands of clones, roughly four fifths seen once. The source material was PBMCs, sampled from a glioma patient whose treatment included an IDH1 peptide vaccine. All receptors derive from a man between 35 and 55 years old with glioma.

This chain links TRBV14 with TRBJ2-2; no clear D. Germline assignment: CDR1 SGHDN and CDR2 FVKESK. The V end was cut by 5 bases, the J end by 1 base, with 23 bases between. The CDR3 is 19 residues long. This chain's CDR3 is CASSRTTQRPIENTGELFF. The CDR3 DNA follows: TGTGCCAGCAGCAGAACGACCCAACGGCCAATCGAGAACACCGGGGAGCTGTTTTTT.

V and J are TRBV7-2 and TRBJ1-2; D gene uncertain. Germline CDR1 is SGHTA and CDR2 is FQGNSA. Trimming took 0 bases from V and 5 from J, leaving 4 bases between them. The CDR3 has 12 amino acids. The CDR3 sequence: CASSLALYGYTF. The DNA of the CDR3 is TGTGCCAGCAGCTTAGCCTTATATGGCTACACCTTC.

The chain carries TRBV19 and TRBJ2-2, with TRBD1 as a possible D gene (5 bases). The CDR3 totals 13 residues. V lost 8 bases and J 1 base, leaving 8 bases between the germline ends. Germline V gene lookup returns CDR1 LNHDA and CDR2 SQIVND (reference sequence). The CDR3 sequence is CASVDRNTGELFF. CDR3 in DNA: TGTGCCAGTGTTGACAGGAACACCGGGGAGCTGTTTTTT. Based on the CDR3 plus reference TRBV19 and TRBJ2-2, the full variable domain is DGGITQSPKYLFRKEGQNVTLSCEQNLNHDAMYWYRQDPGQGLRLIYYSQIVNDFQKGDIAEGYSVSREKKESFPLTVTSAQKNPTAFYLCASVDRNTGELFFGEGSRLTVL.

The chain combines TRBV2 with TRBJ1-6; no clear D. The V and J ends lost 8 bases and 7 bases respectively, with 15 bases between them. Per the germline V gene, CDR1 is SNHLY and CDR2 is FYNNEI. There are 14 residues in the CDR3. In DNA form, the CDR3 reads TGTGCCAGCCGCCTGGTACCTTCAAATTCACCCCTCCACTTT. Amino acids: CASRLVPSNSPLHF.

The CDR3 loop is CASSLVPGGYEQYF. CDR3 DNA sequence: TGTGCCAGCAGCTTGGTCCCGGGGGGCTACGAGCAGTACTTC. The chain has TRBV5-5 and TRBJ2-7, with 7 bases that match TRBD2. V dropped 0 bases and J dropped 3; count of bases not matched to a gene: 3. Germline assignment: CDR1 SGHKS and CDR2 YYEKEE (reference sequence). The CDR3 runs 14 residues.

The chain is built from TRBV29-1 and TRBJ2-7; D is uncertain. Trimming pared 4 bases from V and 7 bases from J, leaving 11 bases between. Looked up from germline, CDR1 is SQVTM and CDR2 is ANQGSEA. CDR3 length equals 11 residues. The CDR3 DNA is TGCAGCGTTGCCGCCGTGGGAGAGCAGTACTTC. Its protein product is CSVAAVGEQYF.

CDR3 sequence reads: CASSLEAGGGTEAFF. As DNA, the CDR3 is TGTGCCAGCAGCTTAGAGGCAGGGGGAGGAACTGAAGCTTTCTTT. The chain couples TRBV7-9 to TRBJ1-1, with 7 bases aligning to TRBD1. This CDR3 comprises 15 residues. With 1 base clipped from V and 5 bases from J, the junction kept 7 bases outside the gene matches. Germline V gene data show CDR1 as SEHNR and CDR2 as FQNEAQ (reference sequence).

This rearrangement joins TRBV6-1 to TRBJ1-5; D is perhaps TRBD1 (5 bases). The CDR3 sequence is 13 residues long. V lost 5 bases and J lost 4, with 9 bases in between. Germline values: CDR1 MNHNS, CDR2 SASEGT. CDR3 residues: CASSNTGNQPQHF. In DNA form, the CDR3 reads TGTGCCAGCAGTAACACAGGAAATCAGCCCCAGCATTTT.

The chain is built from TRBV5-4 and TRBJ2-2; 9 bases match TRBD1. The CDR3 is made up of 16 amino acids. The trim removed 4 bases at V and 5 bases at J, leaving 9 bases unmatched. Per germline, CDR1 SGHNT and CDR2 YYREEE (reference sequence). The CDR3 loop reads CASSPAGTGRTGELFF. CDR3 sequence (DNA): TGTGCCAGCAGCCCTGCCGGGACAGGGAGGACCGGGGAGCTGTTTTTT. Using reference TRBV5-4 and TRBJ2-2 for the parts outside the CDR3, the full variable domain is ETGVTQSPTHLIKTRGQQVTLRCSSQSGHNTVSWYQQALGQGPQFIFQYYREEENGRGNFPPRFSGLQFPNYSSELNVNALELDDSALYLCASSPAGTGRTGELFFGEGSRLTVL.

This rearrangement joins TRBV7-9 to TRBJ2-5; 11 positions match TRBD2. The CDR3 has 19 residues. Trimming removed 5 bases from V and 2 bases from J; junction bases left unmatched: 16. The germline V gene encodes CDR1 SEHNR and CDR2 FQNEAQ (reference sequence). CDR3 DNA: TGTGCCAGCAGCCAACATGGACTAGCGGGTATTACGAGGCAAGAGACCCAGTACTTC. Translated: CASSQHGLAGITRQETQYF. Together with reference TRBV7-9 and TRBJ2-5, the CDR3 gives the full variable domain: DTGVSQNPRHKITKRGQNVTFRCDPISEHNRLYWYRQTLGQGPEFLTYFQNEAQLEKSRLLSDRFSAERPKGSFSTLEIQRTEQGDSAMYLCASSQHGLAGITRQETQYFGPGTRLLVL.

This clone was picked up a small number of times. The chain uses TRBV5-6 and TRBJ2-1; TRBD2 agrees at 8 bases. With 1 base clipped from V and 9 bases from J, the junction kept 6 bases outside the gene matches. Germline-derived CDR1 and CDR2 are SGHDT and YYEEEE. CDR3 length: 14 amino acids. In DNA, the CDR3 is TGTGCCAGCAGCTTGCGACTAGCGATTATTGAGCAGTTCTTC. Translating gives CASSLRLAIIEQFF.

The chain couples TRBV28 to TRBJ2-1; 11 positions agree with TRBD2. CDR1 and CDR2 from the germline V gene are MDHEN and SYDVKM. V lost 2 bases and J lost 16; bases outside the gene matches: 4. This CDR3 comprises 12 residues. The CDR3 loop is CASSLRTSGLFF. CDR3 DNA: TGTGCCAGCAGTTTAAGGACTAGCGGGTTATTCTTC.

In its sample, this clone was seen a few times. This chain connects TRBV6-1 to TRBJ1-1, with a possible D match to TRBD1 (6 bases). Per germline, CDR1 MNHNS and CDR2 SASEGT. The CDR3 runs to 13 residues. V was cut by 7 bases and J by 1 base, with 10 bases left in between. CDR3 sequence: CASNLQGNTEAFF. The CDR3 DNA reads as TGTGCCAGCAATCTACAGGGGAACACTGAAGCTTTCTTT.

V gene TRBV29-1 combines with J gene TRBJ2-1; D unclear. The CDR3 consists of 11 residues. CDR1 is SQVTM and CDR2 is ANQGSEA in the germline V gene. The ends were cut back, 3 bases at V and 5 bases at J, with 5 bases in the middle. CDR3 sequence reads: CSVDRNNEQFF. DNA of the CDR3: TGCAGCGTTGACAGGAACAATGAGCAGTTCTTC.

The chain combines TRBV19 with TRBJ2-1, with TRBD2 matching 12 bases. Germline lookup yields CDR1 LNHDA and CDR2 SQIVND (reference sequence). The J segment lost 4 bases and the V segment lost 4 bases, leaving 8 bases of the junction unmatched. CDR3 length: 17 amino acids. The CDR3 spells CASSTRTSGILYNEQFF. CDR3 in DNA: TGTGCCAGTAGTACCCGGACTAGCGGGATTTTATACAATGAGCAGTTCTTC.

CDR3 loop: CASSAGPFQREQYV. The CDR3 bases are TGTGCCAGCAGCGCCGGGCCCTTTCAAAGGGAGCAGTACGTC. V usage is TRBV5-6 and J usage is TRBJ2-7, with D uncertain. Trimming pared 4 bases from V and 7 bases from J, leaving 18 bases between. The CDR3 covers 14 residues. Germline CDR1 and CDR2: SGHDT and YYEEEE.

V and J are TRBV28 and TRBJ2-6; the D is unclear. CDR1 MDHEN and CDR2 SYDVKM come from the germline V gene. Trimming shortened V by 7 bases and J by 0 bases, and 10 bases separated the two germline ends. The CDR3 length is 15 residues. The CDR3 protein is CASTSSSSGANVLTF. The CDR3 nucleotides are TGTGCCAGCACCTCCAGCTCCTCTGGGGCCAACGTCCTGACTTTC.

The chain carries TRBV19 and TRBJ1-3, with 12 bases fitting TRBD1. The CDR3 runs to 17 residues. Germline values: CDR1 LNHDA, CDR2 SQIVND (reference sequence). The J segment lost 6 bases and the V segment lost 6 bases, leaving 12 bases of the junction unmatched. Here the CDR3 DNA reads TGTGCCAGTAGAACCGGGACAGGGGGCCTCTTTGTAAACACCATATATTTT. Its protein is CASRTGTGGLFVNTIYF. The whole variable domain, filled in from reference TRBV19 and TRBJ1-3, reads DGGITQSPKYLFRKEGQNVTLSCEQNLNHDAMYWYRQDPGQGLRLIYYSQIVNDFQKGDIAEGYSVSREKKESFPLTVTSAQKNPTAFYLCASRTGTGGLFVNTIYFGEGSWLTVV.

This chain uses TRBV30 with TRBJ1-1; D remains unclear. This CDR3 is built from 13 residues. Deletions cut 1 base from V and 3 bases from J, with 9 bases between. CDR1 is GTSNPN and CDR2 is SVGIG in the germline V gene (reference sequence). The CDR3 region is CAWSANSYTEAFF. Written as DNA, the CDR3 is TGTGCCTGGAGTGCTAACAGTTACACTGAAGCTTTCTTT.

The V and J genes are TRBV30 and TRBJ2-1; 10 bases are shared with TRBD2. The CDR3 is 15 residues long. Germline-derived CDR1 and CDR2 are GTSNPN and SVGIG (reference sequence). Unmatched junction bases numbered 3, after V lost 1 base and J lost 3 bases. CDR3 loop: CAWSGGTSVYNEQFF. The CDR3 DNA follows: TGTGCCTGGAGTGGAGGGACTAGCGTCTACAATGAGCAGTTCTTC.